The source of this TCR beta chain is a study of shared clonotypes between healthy human individuals. Findings and limits, study-wide: Rarefaction showed sorted-subset sequencing was incomplete despite large depth. Only blood samples were collected, and tissue repertoires likely differ. Generation probabilities of non-shared clonotypes were lower (relative to those shared by all four donors).

The CDR3 has 15 amino acids. The germline CDR1 and CDR2 sequences are SEHNR and FQNEAQ (reference sequence). V was shortened by 8 bases and J by 0 bases, with 16 bases between the two germline ends. TCRdb's table, derived via immunoSEQ multiplex PCR, lists solely in-frame clones and lacks some. The table shows 2 million to 2.5 million clones, with roughly 95% occurring only once. A remark on this clone: No antigen is known for it.

Terminally differentiated effector memory CD45RA+ cells were left out of the naive CD8 fraction, which was CD45RO-negative and positively selected for CCR7. Recent vaccinations or acute infections were absent in the healthy HIV-negative adult donors. The receptor was isolated from a man younger than 30 in good health. Sequencing was done on a sample of naive CD8+ T cells sorted from blood. The chain recombines TRBV7-9 with TRBJ2-5; the D call may be TRBD1 or TRBD2 (5 bases each). The CDR3 loop reads CASGSLEGYQETQYF. Written as DNA, the CDR3 is TGTGCCAGCGGCTCTTTAGAGGGGTACCAAGAGACCCAGTACTTC.